This T cell receptor beta chain was identified in a study of blood T cell repertoires in COVID-19. Study context: Specimens from acute and convalescent COVID-19 originated in the United States, Italy and Spain.

Participant ages covered about 18 to 89 years across 24 US areas. In the study's own analysis: The assay estimated nucleated cells by amplifying reference gene primers. TCRdb's copy holds only in-frame clones and misses some; the assay was immunoSEQ multiplex PCR. Clone size and the V and J calls come from that table; the DNA yielded D and trimming. This sample has about 200,000 clones, with just under 90% found just once. The CDR3 runs 15 residues. Germline V CDR1 and CDR2: MNHEY, SVGAGI. With 6 bases clipped from V and 10 bases from J, the junction kept 9 bases outside the gene matches. This chain uses TRBV6-5 with TRBJ2-1; 13 bases align to TRBD2. Sequenced: PBMCs or T cells enriched from blood (not recorded which). This TCR derives from a man younger than 40 who had recovered from COVID-19. CDR3 in DNA: TGTGCCAGCAGCGACGGACTAGCGGGAGTCGGGGAGCAGTTCTTC. Translation gives CASSDGLAGVGEQFF.